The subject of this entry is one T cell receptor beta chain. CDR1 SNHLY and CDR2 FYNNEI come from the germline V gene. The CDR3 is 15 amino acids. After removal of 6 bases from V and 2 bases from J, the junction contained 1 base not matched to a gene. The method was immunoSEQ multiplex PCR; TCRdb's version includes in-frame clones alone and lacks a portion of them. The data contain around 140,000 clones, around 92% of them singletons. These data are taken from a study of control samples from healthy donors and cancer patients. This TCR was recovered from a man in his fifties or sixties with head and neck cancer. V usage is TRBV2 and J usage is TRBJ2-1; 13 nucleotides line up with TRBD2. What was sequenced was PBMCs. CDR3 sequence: CASRGTSGAYNEQFF. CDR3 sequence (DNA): TGTGCCAGCAGGGGGACTAGCGGGGCCTACAATGAGCAGTTCTTC.